A single sample is the source of the 4 T cell receptor beta chains below, sequenced in a study of control samples from healthy donors and cancer patients. Profiled with immunoSEQ multiplex PCR; TCRdb holds only in-frame clones, not every one. The sample records hundreds of thousands of clones, about 93% being singletons. The sample was PBMCs. The receptors derive from a man between 35 and 55 years old with head and neck cancer.

This clone was seen only a few times. V is TRBV5-1 and J is TRBJ1-1; 8 nucleotides line up with TRBD1. Germline CDR1 and CDR2: SGHRS and YFSETQ. CDR3 length: 14 residues. With 3 bases clipped from V and 4 bases from J, the junction kept 5 bases outside the gene matches. The CDR3 nucleotides read TGCGCCAGCAGCTCAGGACAGGGTTCCACTGAAGCTTTCTTT. Translation: CASSSGQGSTEAFF. Filled out from reference TRBV5-1 and TRBJ1-1, the complete variable domain reads KAGVTQTPRYLIKTRGQQVTLSCSPISGHRSVSWYQQTPGQGLQFLFEYFSETQRNKGNFPGRFSGRQFSNSRSEMNVSTLELGDSALYLCASSSGQGSTEAFFGQGTRLTVV.

V usage is TRBV10-2 and J usage is TRBJ1-2; 7 bases fit TRBD1. Germline lookup yields CDR1 WSHSY and CDR2 SAAADI. V trimming: 1 base; J trimming: 2 bases; junction bases outside the gene matches: 10. This CDR3 comprises 17 residues. CDR3 coding DNA: TGCGCCAGCAGTGAGTTCCGGGACAGTCTCTCAAACTATGGCTACACCTTC. This sequence encodes CASSEFRDSLSNYGYTF.

The chain is built from TRBV19 and TRBJ1-5, with 8 bases identical to TRBD1. Germline lookup yields CDR1 LNHDA and CDR2 SQIVND (reference sequence). With 1 base clipped from V and 4 bases from J, the junction kept 12 bases outside the gene matches. The length of the CDR3 is 18 residues. The CDR3 DNA follows: TGTGCCAGTAGTATAGGCGTGCGACAGGGGTTAAGGAATCAGCCCCAGCATTTT. Protein product: CASSIGVRQGLRNQPQHF.

J is TRBJ1-6 and V is TRBV28; a weak D match, TRBD1 (5 bases). The CDR3 length is 14 residues. V was shortened by 6 bases and J by 7 bases, with 13 bases between the two germline ends. Germline V gene lookup returns CDR1 MDHEN and CDR2 SYDVKM. DNA for the CDR3: TGTGCCAGCAGGCCCGGGACGGTGAATTCACCCCTCCACTTT. The encoded protein is CASRPGTVNSPLHF.